Listed here is a single T cell receptor beta chain. Its antigen is still unknown. No much larger clone exists at a distance of one base, and base qualities are not known. This specimen belongs to a study of T cell repertoires and Cas9 in healthy adults (dated by TCRdb to 2016 to 2019). With respect to the entire study: Multi-effector potency, cytotoxicity and lineage determination within the CD4 and CD8 compartments were characterized for SpCas9-reactive T cells. This study looked at whether people already carry T cell immunity to the Streptococcus pyogenes Cas9 nuclease (SpCas9), the enzyme used in CRISPR gene editing. What the work shows at the level of the full study, not this receptor alone: Proliferation and function of SpCas9-reactive effector T cells were reported to be mitigated in vitro by SpCas9-reactive regulatory T cells.

V drops 1 base and J drops 8 bases, leaving 11 bases in between. CDR1 and CDR2 were assigned from the germline V gene (reference sequence) as GTSNPN and SVGIG. The CDR3, cysteine through phenylalanine, is 12 amino acids long. Solely the CDR3 DNA is kept, with 36 bases framed from the first base. Receptors were amplified or captured by the immunoSEQ multiplex PCR assay. TCRdb took over this immuneACCESS table, retaining in-frame rearrangements with V and J assigned. Such tables are incomplete; in checked studies, under half of the missing clones stem from an unresolved V gene, and the remainder is unexplained. Here the sample has 20,000 to 25,000 clones; just under 95% occur a single time. The ten most abundant clones make up about 0.78% of the sample. Healthy humans served as the donors.

The origin of this receptor is a human donor in good health. The source material was CD4+ effector T cells (CD127+, CD25-, CD137-, CD154-) from PBMCs; culture status not recorded. The chain is encoded by TRBV30 joined to TRBJ1-2; TRBD1 is perhaps the D gene, given 5 matching bases. At the DNA level, the sequence is TGTGCCTGGAGTGAGGGCAGGGCGGGCTACACCTTC. Its translation reads: CAWSEGRAGYTF. Reference TRBV30 and TRBJ1-2 proteins supply the regions before and after the CDR3; the full variable domain is: SQTIHQWPATLVQPVGSPLSLECTVEGTSNPNLYWYRQAAGRGLQLLFYSVGIGQISSEVPQNLSASRPQDRQFILSSKKLLLSDSGFYLCAWSEGRAGYTFGSGTRLTVV.